This passage covers 27 T cell receptor beta chains from one sample sequenced in a study of human T cells and chemical hapten exposure. Unfractionated whole blood was the source from which total RNA was extracted. TCRdb fed the 5' RACE reads into MiXCR, producing one record per CDR3 protein. The sample includes about 140,000 distinct CDR3 sequences, 4.1% of them seen just once. The receptors derive from a female donor in good health.

This clonotype came up many times. Compared with germline, one end of the junction differs, possibly owing to a read error. This sequence joins TRBV2 and TRBJ2-7; D is uncertain. Per the germline V gene, CDR1 is SNHLY and CDR2 is FYNNEI. CDR3 length: 13 amino acids. The CDR3 DNA is TGTGCCAGCAGCGAAGAAGCTTACTACGAGCAGTACTTC. This sequence encodes CASSEEAYYEQYF.

This clonotype has just a few counts. This may stem from a read error, because a much larger clone lies one nucleotide away. V is TRBV2 and J is TRBJ2-1, with 7 nucleotides matching TRBD2. Germline V lookup: CDR1 SNHLY, CDR2 FYNNEI. There are 16 residues in the CDR3. J gave up 7 bases and V 6 bases, and 15 bases lay outside the gene matches. The CDR3 loop reads CASSQRRRAGKNEQFF. In DNA, the CDR3 is TGTGCCAGCAGCCAACGGCGTCGAGCGGGGAAGAATGAGCAGTTCTTC.

This clonotype was observed many times. The chain employs TRBV18 and TRBJ1-1; tentative D call: TRBD1 (6 bases). Per the germline V gene, CDR1 is KGHSH and CDR2 is LQKENI. CDR3 length: 13 amino acids. Trimming left V 6 bases short and J 1 base short, with 9 bases between. CDR3 in DNA: TGTGCCAGCTCGCCGGGACAGAACACTGAAGCTTTCTTT. It encodes CASSPGQNTEAFF.

At least ten counts were recorded for this clonotype. It is unclear where the CDR3 begins or ends on the DNA, so no DNA is shown, and the CDR3 is as TCRdb lists it. CDR3 sequence reads: CASSSSGRGPEPQHF. This chain joins TRBV6-2 or TRBV6-3 and TRBJ1-5. The CDR3 spans 15 amino acids, including both terminal residues. Germline V gives CDR1 MNHEY, CDR2 SVGEGT.

This clonotype was seen at least ten times. This chain links TRBV27 with TRBJ1-5; 11 positions agree with TRBD1. There are 18 residues in the CDR3. Germline V gives CDR1 MNHEY, CDR2 SMNVEV (reference sequence). V dropped 6 bases and J dropped 7; count of bases not matched to a gene: 17. CDR3 bases: TGTGCCAGCAGCCCTATGTTTAGAGGACAGGGGGCCAGACAGCCCCAGCATTTT. It specifies CASSPMFRGQGARQPQHF.

This clonotype was detected ten times or more. This rearrangement joins TRBV6-1 to TRBJ1-2; D gene unclear. In germline, CDR1 is MNHNS, CDR2 SASEGT. CDR3 size: 14 residues. V lost 6 bases and J 2 bases, leaving 13 bases between the germline ends. The CDR3 protein is CASSVVSSNYGYTF. In nucleotides, the CDR3 is TGTGCCAGCAGCGTAGTTTCTAGCAACTATGGCTACACCTTC.

This clonotype was found many times. J is TRBJ2-2 and V is TRBV7-8, with D possibly TRBD2 on 5 matching bases. There are 15 residues in the CDR3. Germline V CDR1 and CDR2: SGHVS, FQNEAQ. V was clipped by 3 bases and J by 3 bases, with 11 bases between them. The CDR3 loop reads CASSLNGLYTGELFF. The CDR3 DNA reads as TGTGCCAGCAGCTTGAATGGACTGTACACCGGGGAGCTGTTTTTT.

This clonotype was counted many times. This rearrangement joins TRBV28 to TRBJ2-3, with D perhaps assigned TRBD1 or TRBD2 (5 bases each). The CDR3 is made up of 16 amino acids. Germline assignment: CDR1 MDHEN and CDR2 SYDVKM. Trimming pared 3 bases from V and 0 bases from J, leaving 13 bases between. The CDR3 spells CASSFSGPTSTDTQYF. The CDR3 DNA follows: TGTGCCAGCAGTTTTTCGGGACCCACTAGCACAGATACGCAGTATTTT.

This clonotype appeared many times. As DNA, the CDR3 is TGTGCCACCACTTTTGGGGGATCCGAAAAACTGTTTTTT. Residues: CATTFGGSEKLFF. J is TRBJ1-4 and V is TRBV12-3 or TRBV12-4, with TRBD1 as a possible D gene (5 bases). CDR3 length: 13 residues. V gave up 10 bases and J gave up 8 bases, with 17 bases separating them.

This clonotype has a count of ten or more. The rearrangement joins TRBV6-2 or TRBV6-3 to TRBJ2-1; a weak D match, TRBD1 (5 bases). The length of the CDR3 is 18 residues. The germline V and J ends were trimmed by 2 bases and 7 bases, with 24 bases remaining between them. Germline-derived CDR1 and CDR2 are MNHEY and SVGEGT. CDR3 amino acids: CASSYDFSTGAGMNEQFF. The CDR3 coding sequence is TGTGCCAGCAGTTACGATTTTTCTACTGGGGCAGGGATGAATGAGCAGTTCTTC.

This clonotype was seen a handful of times. This chain connects TRBV6-2 or TRBV6-3 to TRBJ2-3; 7 nucleotides match TRBD2. Trimming removed 3 bases from V and 2 bases from J; junction bases left unmatched: 11. The CDR3 is 17 residues long. Looked up from germline, CDR1 is MNHEY and CDR2 is SVGEGT. The CDR3 nucleotides read TGTGCCAGCAGTTATGAGCGGCTAGCGGTGACCACAGATACGCAGTATTTT. Translating it yields CASSYERLAVTTDTQYF.

This clonotype was observed at least ten times. This chain joins TRBV6-5 and TRBJ2-1; D remains ambiguous. The CDR3 runs to 12 residues. Looked up from germline, CDR1 is MNHEY and CDR2 is SVGAGI. Between the trimmed V and J ends, which lost 6 bases and 13 bases, there was a span of 16 bases. Here the CDR3 DNA reads TGTGCCAGCAGAGACTCAATACTACAACAGTTCTTC. It translates to CASRDSILQQFF.

This clonotype has ten or more counts. The J gene is TRBJ2-1, the V gene TRBV4-2, with D tentatively TRBD2 (7 bases). V was shortened by 0 bases and J by 1 base, with 22 bases between the two germline ends. Germline CDR1 is LGHNA and CDR2 is YNFKEQ. The CDR3 runs to 20 residues. Here the CDR3 DNA reads TGTGCCAGCAGCCAAGATCCCAGTCTTGGCGGGGGCGAGTCCTACAATGAGCAGTTCTTC. This translates into CASSQDPSLGGGESYNEQFF.

This clonotype came up a few times. This chain joins TRBV5-8 and TRBJ2-7; no reliable D call. Germline CDR1 is SGHTS and CDR2 is YDEGEE. The V end was cut by 1 base, the J end by 2 bases, with 13 bases between. The CDR3 spans 15 residues. This CDR3 is CASSLIPRPTYEQYF. The CDR3 coding sequence is TGTGCCAGCAGCTTGATCCCCAGACCGACCTACGAGCAGTACTTC.

Notes on this clonotype: It may be a read error: a sequence one base away is much more abundant. The rearrangement uses TRBV9 and TRBJ2-2; D unclear. The germline V gene encodes CDR1 SGDLS and CDR2 YYNGEE. Trimming left V 3 bases short and J 5 bases short, with 14 bases between. The length of the CDR3 is 15 residues. DNA of the CDR3: TGTGCCAGCAGCGCAAACCGGGCGGTGACCGGGGAGCTGTTTTTT. As protein: CASSANRAVTGELFF.

This clonotype showed up many times. CDR3: CSARGLKASGGLDNEQFF. Written as DNA, the CDR3 is TGCAGTGCTAGAGGATTAAAAGCTAGCGGGGGTCTCGACAATGAGCAGTTCTTC. The chain has TRBV20-1 and TRBJ2-1; 10 nucleotides align to TRBD2. Per the germline V gene, CDR1 is DFQATT and CDR2 is SNEGSKA (reference sequence). V was clipped by 1 base and J by 5 bases; unmatched bases: 14. The CDR3 loop spans 18 amino acids.

This clonotype was detected ten times or more. This chain uses TRBV5-6 with TRBJ2-6; possibly TRBD2 for D (6 bases). V gave up 4 bases and J gave up 3 bases, with 20 bases separating them. Germline CDR1 reads SGHDT; CDR2 reads YYEEEE. This CDR3 is built from 18 residues. CDR3 region: CASSPSWREPVGANVLTF. The CDR3 DNA reads as TGTGCCAGCAGCCCAAGCTGGAGGGAACCTGTTGGGGCCAACGTCCTGACTTTC.

This chain links TRBV7-9 with TRBJ1-2; TRBD1 agrees at 7 bases. Germline lookup yields CDR1 SEHNR and CDR2 FQNEAQ (reference sequence). The CDR3 is 15 residues long. V was clipped by 1 base and J by 0 bases; unmatched bases: 2. The CDR3 loop is CASSLEGAANYGYTF. The CDR3 region has the DNA TGTGCCAGCAGCTTAGAGGGGGCCGCTAACTATGGCTACACCTTC.

The chain joins TRBV29-1 to TRBJ2-3, with 11 bases lining up with TRBD2. Germline V gene data show CDR1 as SQVTM and CDR2 as ANQGSEA. The CDR3 extends over 15 amino acids. The J segment lost 1 base and the V segment lost 8 bases, leaving 8 bases of the junction unmatched. The CDR3 DNA sequence: TGCAGCTCCTCGACTAGCGGGGACGGCACAGATACGCAGTATTTT. Its protein is CSSSTSGDGTDTQYF.

This clonotype showed up many times. The J gene is TRBJ2-3, the V gene TRBV6-1; the match to TRBD2 covers 12 bases. Germline V gives CDR1 MNHNS, CDR2 SASEGT. CDR3 size: 22 residues. V shed 6 bases and J 5 bases; nucleotides not matched to a gene: 27. In DNA, the CDR3 is TGTGCCAGCAGGCTACAGATCCCTGGGCTAGCGGGGGGGAGTCTGGTGAGAGATACGCAGTATTTT. As protein: CASRLQIPGLAGGSLVRDTQYF.

The chain links TRBV5-4 to TRBJ2-7, with D tentatively TRBD2 (5 bases). The length of the CDR3 is 13 residues. Per the germline V gene, CDR1 is SGHNT and CDR2 is YYREEE (reference sequence). Between the trimmed V and J ends, which lost 1 base and 5 bases, there was a span of 10 bases. CDR3 region: CASSLRGAHEQYF. CDR3 in DNA: TGTGCCAGCAGCTTGCGGGGTGCCCACGAGCAGTACTTC.

This clonotype came up many times. The V and J genes are TRBV28 and TRBJ1-5; 10 bases line up with TRBD1. This CDR3 spans 16 amino acids. The V segment lost 4 bases and the J segment 7 bases; nucleotides outside the gene matches: 10. Germline V lookup: CDR1 MDHEN, CDR2 SYDVKM. The CDR3 loop reads CASSWRYGTGDQPQHF. In DNA, the CDR3 is TGTGCCAGCAGTTGGCGCTATGGGACAGGGGACCAGCCCCAGCATTTT.

This clonotype was detected many times. The chain combines TRBV5-6 with TRBJ2-1, with D maybe TRBD2 (6 bases). Germline values: CDR1 SGHDT, CDR2 YYEEEE. V was trimmed by 5 bases and J by 5 bases, leaving 23 bases between them. The CDR3 sequence is 17 residues long. The CDR3 loop reads CASRIAGSGGGDNEQFF. The CDR3 region has the DNA TGTGCCAGCAGGATTGCGGGGTCGGGTGGCGGGGACAATGAGCAGTTCTTC.

Many counts were recorded for this clonotype. The chain employs TRBV20-1 and TRBJ2-1; D is unclear. This CDR3 region has 14 residues. Germline V gene sequence: CDR1 DFQATT, CDR2 SNEGSKA (reference sequence). The chain's CDR3 is CSHDGGSSYNEQFF. CDR3 bases: TGCAGCCATGATGGCGGAAGCTCCTACAATGAGCAGTTCTTC.

This clonotype was detected a few times. The V and J genes are TRBV2 and TRBJ1-1, with unresolved D. Germline V lookup: CDR1 SNHLY, CDR2 FYNNEI. Trimming removed 8 bases at V and 4 bases at J, with 8 bases between. The CDR3 is 11 amino acids. The CDR3, as DNA: TGTGCCAGCGGGGAGGTCACTGAAGCTTTCTTT. Its translation is CASGEVTEAFF.

Ten or more counts support this clonotype. The gene calls are TRBV3-1 and TRBJ2-1; no definite D call. The CDR3 contains 11 residues. Germline V gene sequence: CDR1 LGHDT, CDR2 YNNKEL (reference sequence). Trimming pared 6 bases from V and 9 bases from J, leaving 9 bases between. Here the CDR3 reads CASSRGSEQFF. DNA of the CDR3: TGTGCCAGCAGTCGAGGTAGTGAGCAGTTCTTC.

This clonotype was counted many times. The chain combines TRBV3-1 with TRBJ1-2; maybe TRBD1 (5 bases). This CDR3 region has 16 residues. The germline CDR1 and CDR2 sequences are LGHDT and YNNKEL (reference sequence). Between the trimmed V and J ends, which lost 0 bases and 4 bases, there was a span of 15 bases. This CDR3 is CASSQDRGSLTYGYTF. The CDR3 coding sequence is TGTGCCAGCAGCCAAGATCGGGGCAGCCTAACCTATGGCTACACCTTC.